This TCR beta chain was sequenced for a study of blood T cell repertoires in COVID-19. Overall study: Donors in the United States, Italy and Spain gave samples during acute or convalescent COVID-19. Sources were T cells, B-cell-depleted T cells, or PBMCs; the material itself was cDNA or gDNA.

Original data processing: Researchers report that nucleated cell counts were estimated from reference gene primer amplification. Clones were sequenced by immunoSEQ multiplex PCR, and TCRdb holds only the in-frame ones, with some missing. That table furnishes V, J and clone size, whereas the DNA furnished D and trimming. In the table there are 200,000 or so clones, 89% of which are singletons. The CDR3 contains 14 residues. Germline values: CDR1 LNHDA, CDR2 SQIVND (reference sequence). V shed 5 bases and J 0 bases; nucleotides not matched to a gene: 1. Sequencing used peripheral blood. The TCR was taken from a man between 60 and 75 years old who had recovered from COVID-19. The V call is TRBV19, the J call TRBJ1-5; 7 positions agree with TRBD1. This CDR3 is CASSRDSSNQPQHF. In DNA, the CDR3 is TGTGCCAGTAGTCGGGACAGTAGCAATCAGCCCCAGCATTTT.